Below are 26 T cell receptor beta chains sequenced from a single sample in a study of vaccination and CD4 T cells after COVID-19. Oncomine TCR Beta short-read sequencing was applied to DNA from cultured CD4+ T cells. TCRdb independently ran MiXCR on the PCR reads; one entry per CDR3 protein. This sample carries approximately 9,200 distinct CDR3 sequences, around two fifths of them seen once, and the ten largest clones take roughly an eighth. The antigens of these receptors remain unknown. Stated treatment: approximately 9-day PBMC culture with coronavirus spike peptide pools or control peptides (ViraFEST assay). Before the COVID-19 pandemic (2011-2018), CD4+ T cells were obtained from the unexposed donor. Sequenced material: CD4+ T cells from blood, cultured in vitro. Receptors originate from a human donor in good health.

This clonotype was observed a few times. The chain links TRBV11-2 to TRBJ2-7; TRBD1 is a possible D gene (6 bases). Trimming stripped 2 bases from V and 0 bases from J, with 14 bases between. Germline CDR1 is SGHAT and CDR2 is FQNNGV. The CDR3 runs 16 residues. The CDR3 sequence: CASSLLSGQSSYEQYF. CDR3 DNA: TGTGCCAGCAGCTTACTCTCTGGACAGTCCTCCTACGAGCAGTACTTC.

The table lists this clonotype with a few counts. This rearrangement joins TRBV5-1 to TRBJ2-7, with 11 bases aligning to TRBD1. From germline, CDR1 is SGHRS and CDR2 YFSETQ. This CDR3 spans 17 amino acids. V was clipped by 5 bases and J by 5 bases; unmatched bases: 15. CDR3 DNA: TGCGCCAGCAGTAGAAGCGAAGGGACAGGGGGGTGGGACGAGCAGTACTTC. It specifies CASSRSEGTGGWDEQYF.

A few counts support this clonotype. This chain joins TRBV7-2 and TRBJ1-1; the D is unclear. The germline V gene has CDR1 SGHTA and CDR2 FQGNSA. This CDR3 has 11 amino acids. V shed 4 bases and J shed 8 bases, with 8 bases lying between them. This CDR3 is CASSSGPEAFF. The CDR3 DNA reads TGTGCCAGCAGCTCCGGGCCAGAAGCTTTCTTT.

The chain employs TRBV27 and TRBJ2-6; 9 bases fit TRBD1. Germline V gene lookup returns CDR1 MNHEY and CDR2 SMNVEV (reference sequence). The junction had 15 bases not matched to a gene; V was cut back by 6 bases and J by 0 bases. The CDR3 loop spans 20 amino acids. This CDR3 reads CASRRMAGTGKTSGANVLTF. Here the CDR3 DNA reads TGTGCCAGCAGACGGATGGCCGGGACAGGGAAAACCTCTGGGGCCAACGTCCTGACTTTC.

In nucleotides, the CDR3 is TGTGCCAGCAGCGCGTTCCCCACCGGGGAGCTGTTTTTT. Translated, it gives CASSAFPTGELFF. The J gene is TRBJ2-2, the V gene TRBV7-2; D remains unclear. The CDR3 loop spans 13 amino acids. V dropped 5 bases and J dropped 4 bases, with 8 bases sitting between them. The germline V gene encodes CDR1 SGHTA and CDR2 FQGNSA.

This clonotype was observed once. This chain uses TRBV19 with TRBJ2-3; 11 nucleotides agree with TRBD2. The CDR3 runs to 15 residues. The V segment lost 3 bases and the J segment 6 bases; nucleotides outside the gene matches: 5. Germline V gene data show CDR1 as LNHDA and CDR2 as SQIVND (reference sequence). The DNA of the CDR3 is TGTGCCAGTAGTATGGGTAGCGGGGGGGCGGATACGCAGTATTTT. This gives the protein CASSMGSGGADTQYF.

This chain connects TRBV12-3 or TRBV12-4 to TRBJ2-1, with D possibly TRBD2 on 6 matching bases. V was clipped by 4 bases and J by 5 bases, with 12 bases between them. The CDR3 consists of 14 residues. CDR3 sequence reads: CASSWGGGNNEQFF. As DNA, the CDR3 is TGTGCCAGCAGTTGGGGTGGAGGGAACAATGAGCAGTTCTTC.

V is TRBV21-1 and J is TRBJ2-1. TRBV21-1 is annotated as a pseudogene. There are 11 residues in the CDR3. CDR3 DNA: TGTGCCAGCAGCAGAGGCCGCGAGCAGTTCTTC. Translation: CASSRGREQFF.

This clonotype was counted a few times. The V and J genes are TRBV20-1 and TRBJ2-7; no reliable D call. Germline V CDR1 and CDR2: DFQATT, SNEGSKA (reference sequence). V gave up 3 bases and J gave up 0 bases, with 15 bases separating them. CDR3 length: 15 residues. The CDR3 spells CSASKSQRYSYEQYF. In DNA form, the CDR3 reads TGCAGTGCTAGTAAATCCCAGCGCTACTCCTACGAGCAGTACTTC.

The rearrangement joins TRBV11-3 to TRBJ2-5, with 15 positions matching TRBD2. The germline V gene encodes CDR1 SGHNT and CDR2 YENEEA. The CDR3 loop spans 16 amino acids. The J segment lost 5 bases and the V segment lost 4 bases, leaving 5 bases of the junction unmatched. CDR3 loop: CASSSGLAGGRETQYF. The CDR3 nucleotides are TGTGCCAGCAGCTCCGGACTAGCGGGGGGGAGGGAGACCCAGTACTTC.

The V and J genes are TRBV7-2 and TRBJ2-5; TRBD2 is a possible D gene (7 bases). This CDR3 has 13 amino acids. Trimming pared 4 bases from V and 4 bases from J, leaving 10 bases between. CDR1 and CDR2 from the germline V gene are SGHTA and FQGNSA. The CDR3, as DNA: TGTGCCAGCAGCTGGGGGGGGCTAGAGACCCAGTACTTC. Protein sequence: CASSWGGLETQYF.

V gene TRBV28 combines with J gene TRBJ1-5; no definite D call. The V gene lost 6 bases and the J gene lost 2 bases, with 5 bases spanning the gap. Germline lookup yields CDR1 MDHEN and CDR2 SYDVKM. The CDR3 contains 12 residues. For the CDR3, the DNA is TGTGCCAGCAGGTCCGGCAATCAGCCCCAGCATTTT. Translated, it gives CASRSGNQPQHF.

The J gene is TRBJ2-3, the V gene TRBV7-2; 11 bases line up with TRBD2. Looked up from germline, CDR1 is SGHTA and CDR2 is FQGNSA. The CDR3 has 17 residues. Trimming removed 3 bases from V and 5 bases from J; junction bases left unmatched: 10. This CDR3 reads CASSLAVAGGQGDTQYF. Written as DNA, the CDR3 is TGTGCCAGCAGCTTGGCGGTAGCGGGGGGGCAGGGAGATACGCAGTATTTT.

This clonotype has more than one count but fewer than ten. This sequence joins TRBV28 and TRBJ1-6; tentative D call: TRBD1 (5 bases). The V gene lost 2 bases and the J gene lost 3 bases, with 11 bases spanning the gap. The CDR3 consists of 16 residues. Germline V CDR1 and CDR2: MDHEN, SYDVKM. The CDR3 DNA is TGTGCCAGCAGTTTAATCCCAGGGAACTATAATTCACCCCTCCACTTT. It encodes CASSLIPGNYNSPLHF.

This clonotype was seen a handful of times. The chain couples TRBV6-2 or TRBV6-3 to TRBJ2-5; 8 positions agree with TRBD2. CDR3 length equals 16 residues. V gave up 8 bases and J gave up 7 bases; unmatched junction bases: 18. CDR1 is MNHEY and CDR2 is SVGEGT in the germline V gene. DNA for the CDR3: TGTGCCAGCGGTAATAGGTTGCGGGAGGCTGGGGGGACCCAGTACTTC. This translates into CASGNRLREAGGTQYF.

V gene TRBV9 combines with J gene TRBJ2-7; possibly TRBD1 for D (5 bases). CDR1 and CDR2 (germline): SGDLS, YYNGEE. Trimming took off 4 bases at V and 6 bases at J, with 11 bases between the two ends. The CDR3 totals 12 residues. The CDR3 nucleotides are TGTGCCAGCAGCCCCGATAGGGGCGAGCAGTACTTC. Encoded protein: CASSPDRGEQYF.

For this clonotype: A read error may account for a junction end that differs from germline. The CDR3 spells CAGSQDQSNQPQHF. CDR3 DNA: TGTGCCGGCAGCCAAGATCAGAGCAATCAGCCCCAGCATTTT. This sequence joins TRBV4-2 and TRBJ1-5; D uncertain. The V gene's germline CDR1 is LGHNA and CDR2 YNFKEQ. The CDR3 runs to 14 residues.

The CDR3: CASSLGGGRYGYTF. CDR3 DNA: TGTGCCAGCAGTTTAGGGGGCGGAAGGTATGGCTACACCTTC. This chain uses TRBV12-3 or TRBV12-4 with TRBJ1-2, with D tentatively TRBD1 (5 bases). This CDR3 spans 14 amino acids. V was shortened by 1 base and J by 5 bases, with 11 bases between the two germline ends.

In its sample, this clonotype was seen a few times. CDR3 DNA sequence: TGTGCCAGCAGTCCCCCCGGGACAGGGAGAGAGCAGTACTTC. This codes for CASSPPGTGREQYF. V is TRBV28 and J is TRBJ2-7; 9 nucleotides agree with TRBD1. V gave up 5 bases and J gave up 7 bases; unmatched junction bases: 9. The CDR3 is made up of 14 amino acids. Germline V gene sequence: CDR1 MDHEN, CDR2 SYDVKM. The entire variable domain, with the rest obtained from reference TRBV28 and TRBJ2-7, is as follows: DVKVTQSSRYLVKRTGEKVFLECVQDMDHENMFWYRQDPGLGLRLIYFSYDVKMKEKGDIPEGYSVSREKKERFSLILESASTNQTSMYLCASSPPGTGREQYFGPGTRLTVT.

This clonotype was found a few times. The rearrangement uses TRBV5-4 and TRBJ2-5; no clear D gene. With 0 bases removed from V and 3 bases from J, the gap between germline ends came to 6 bases. CDR3 length equals 13 residues. In germline, CDR1 is SGHNT, CDR2 YYREEE (reference sequence). The CDR3 DNA is TGTGCCAGCAGCTTGGCCCTGGAAGAGACCCAGTACTTC. Translation gives CASSLALEETQYF.

The chain is built from TRBV7-2 and TRBJ2-2; 9 bases fit TRBD1. Germline values: CDR1 SGHTA, CDR2 FQGNSA. The ends lost 8 bases at V and 2 bases at J; junction bases unmatched: 6. The CDR3 consists of 15 residues. CDR3 DNA sequence: TGTGCCAGCCGCAGCACAGGGGGCAACACCGGGGAGCTGTTTTTT. Amino acids: CASRSTGGNTGELFF.

The V call is TRBV5-4, the J call TRBJ2-2; 9 positions match TRBD1. With 2 bases clipped from V and 7 bases from J, the junction kept 3 bases outside the gene matches. Per the germline V gene, CDR1 is SGHNT and CDR2 is YYREEE (reference sequence). The CDR3 covers 14 residues. The CDR3 here is CASSLQGARGELFF. The CDR3 DNA reads as TGTGCCAGCAGCTTACAGGGGGCCCGCGGGGAGCTGTTTTTT. Based on the CDR3 plus reference TRBV5-4 and TRBJ2-2, the full variable domain is ETGVTQSPTHLIKTRGQQVTLRCSSQSGHNTVSWYQQALGQGPQFIFQYYREEENGRGNFPPRFSGLQFPNYSSELNVNALELDDSALYLCASSLQGARGELFFGEGSRLTVL.

This clonotype turned up a few times. The chain couples TRBV20-1 to TRBJ2-2, with D possibly TRBD1 on 5 matching bases. The CDR3 loop spans 13 amino acids. The V gene lost 8 bases and the J gene lost 2 bases, with 12 bases spanning the gap. CDR1 is DFQATT, CDR2 SNEGSKA, per germline (reference sequence). CDR3 residues: CSRTHLNTGELFF. In nucleotides, the CDR3 is TGCAGTCGGACACACCTAAACACCGGGGAGCTGTTTTTT.

This clonotype was counted only a few times. This rearrangement joins TRBV11-3 to TRBJ2-7; D call uncertain. Germline values: CDR1 SGHNT, CDR2 YENEEA. The V gene lost 0 bases and the J gene lost 6 bases, with 3 bases spanning the gap. This CDR3 comprises 11 residues. This chain's CDR3 is CASSLEGEQYF. CDR3 sequence (DNA): TGTGCCAGCAGCTTAGAGGGCGAGCAGTACTTC.

In this sample, this clonotype turned up a few times. The chain couples TRBV2 to TRBJ2-1; TRBD1 is a possible D gene (5 bases). V lost 4 bases and J 6 bases, leaving 10 bases between the germline ends. The CDR3 totals 13 residues. CDR1 and CDR2 (germline): SNHLY, FYNNEI. CDR3 coding DNA: TGTGCCAGCAGTGTCGACAGAAGCAATGAGCAGTTCTTC. Amino acid sequence: CASSVDRSNEQFF.

V gene TRBV20-1 combines with J gene TRBJ1-6; TRBD1 matches at 9 bases. The ends lost 1 base at V and 0 bases at J; junction bases unmatched: 7. The CDR3 has 18 amino acids. Per germline, CDR1 DFQATT and CDR2 SNEGSKA (reference sequence). The CDR3 protein is CSARAGQGFSSYNSPLHF. The CDR3 nucleotides read TGCAGTGCTAGAGCGGGACAGGGTTTTAGCTCCTATAATTCACCCCTCCACTTT.